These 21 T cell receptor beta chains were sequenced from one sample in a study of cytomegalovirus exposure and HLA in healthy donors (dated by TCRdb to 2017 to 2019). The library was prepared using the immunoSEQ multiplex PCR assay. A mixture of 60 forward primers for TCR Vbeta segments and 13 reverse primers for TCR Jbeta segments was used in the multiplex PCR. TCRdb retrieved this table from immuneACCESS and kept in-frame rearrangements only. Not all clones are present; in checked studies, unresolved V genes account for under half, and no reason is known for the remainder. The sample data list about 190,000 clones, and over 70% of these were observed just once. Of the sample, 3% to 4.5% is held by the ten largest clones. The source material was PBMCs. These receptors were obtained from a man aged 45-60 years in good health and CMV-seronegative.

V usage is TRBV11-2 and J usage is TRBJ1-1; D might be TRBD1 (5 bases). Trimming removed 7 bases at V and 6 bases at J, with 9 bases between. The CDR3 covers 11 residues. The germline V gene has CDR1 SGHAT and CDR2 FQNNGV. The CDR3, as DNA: TGTGCCAGCATCCGGGGGGCTGAAGCTTTCTTT. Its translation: CASIRGAEAFF. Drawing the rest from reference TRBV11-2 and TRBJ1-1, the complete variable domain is EAGVAQSPRYKIIEKRQSVAFWCNPISGHATLYWYQQILGQGPKLLIQFQNNGVVDDSQLPKDRFSAERLKGVDSTLKIQPAKLEDSAVYLCASIRGAEAFFGQGTRLTVV.

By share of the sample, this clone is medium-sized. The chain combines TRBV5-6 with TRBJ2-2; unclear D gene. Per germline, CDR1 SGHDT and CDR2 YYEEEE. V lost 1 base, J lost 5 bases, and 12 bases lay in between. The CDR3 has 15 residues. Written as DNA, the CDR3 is TGTGCCAGCAGCTTGAAGTCGTACGGGACCGGGGAGCTGTTTTTT. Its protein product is CASSLKSYGTGELFF. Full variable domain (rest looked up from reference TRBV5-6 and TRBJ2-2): DAGVTQSPTHLIKTRGQQVTLRCSPKSGHDTVSWYQQALGQGPQFIFQYYEEEERQRGNFPDRFSGHQFPNYSSELNVNALLLGDSALYLCASSLKSYGTGELFFGEGSRLTVL.

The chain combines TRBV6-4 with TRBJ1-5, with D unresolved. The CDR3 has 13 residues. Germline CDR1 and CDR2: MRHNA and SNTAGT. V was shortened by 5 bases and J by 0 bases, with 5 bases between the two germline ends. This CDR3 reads CASSPTSNQPQHF. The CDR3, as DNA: TGTGCCAGCAGTCCTACTAGCAATCAGCCCCAGCATTTT.

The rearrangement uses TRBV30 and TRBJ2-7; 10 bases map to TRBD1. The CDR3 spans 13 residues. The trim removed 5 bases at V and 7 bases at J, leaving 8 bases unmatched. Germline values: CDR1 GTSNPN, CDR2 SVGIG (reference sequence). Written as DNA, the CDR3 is TGTGCCTGGGGGACAGGGGTGGGATGGGAGCAGTACTTC. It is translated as CAWGTGVGWEQYF.

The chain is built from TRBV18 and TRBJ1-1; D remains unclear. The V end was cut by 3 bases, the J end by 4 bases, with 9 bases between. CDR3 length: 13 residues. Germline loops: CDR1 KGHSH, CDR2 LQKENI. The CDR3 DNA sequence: TGTGCCAGCTCACCCGACGGCGGCACTGAAGCTTTCTTT. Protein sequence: CASSPDGGTEAFF.

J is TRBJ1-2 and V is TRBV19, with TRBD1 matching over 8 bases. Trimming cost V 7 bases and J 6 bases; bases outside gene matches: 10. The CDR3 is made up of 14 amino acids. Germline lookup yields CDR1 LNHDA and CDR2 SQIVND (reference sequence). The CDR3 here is CASTSRDRLDGYTF. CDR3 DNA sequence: TGTGCCAGTACCTCTAGGGACAGGTTGGATGGCTACACCTTC. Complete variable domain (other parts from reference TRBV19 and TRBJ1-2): DGGITQSPKYLFRKEGQNVTLSCEQNLNHDAMYWYRQDPGQGLRLIYYSQIVNDFQKGDIAEGYSVSREKKESFPLTVTSAQKNPTAFYLCASTSRDRLDGYTFGSGTRLTVV.

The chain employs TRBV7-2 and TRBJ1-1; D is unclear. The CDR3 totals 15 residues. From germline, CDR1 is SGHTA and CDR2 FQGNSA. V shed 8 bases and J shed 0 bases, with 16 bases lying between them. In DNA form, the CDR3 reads TGTGCCAGCGGGTTGTTGGGGAGCATGAACACTGAAGCTTTCTTT. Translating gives CASGLLGSMNTEAFF.

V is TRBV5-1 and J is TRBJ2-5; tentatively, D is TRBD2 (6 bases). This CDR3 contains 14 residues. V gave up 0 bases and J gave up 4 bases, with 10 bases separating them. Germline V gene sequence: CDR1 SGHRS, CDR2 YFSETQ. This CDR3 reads CASSLEGGGETQYF. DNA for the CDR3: TGCGCCAGCAGCTTGGAGGGAGGCGGAGAGACCCAGTACTTC.

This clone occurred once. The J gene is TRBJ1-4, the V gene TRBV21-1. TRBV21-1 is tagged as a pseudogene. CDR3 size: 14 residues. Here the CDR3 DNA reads TGTGCCAGCAGCTTCCGAACCGGGATCCCCGACATGTTTTTT. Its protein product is CASSFRTGIPDMFF.

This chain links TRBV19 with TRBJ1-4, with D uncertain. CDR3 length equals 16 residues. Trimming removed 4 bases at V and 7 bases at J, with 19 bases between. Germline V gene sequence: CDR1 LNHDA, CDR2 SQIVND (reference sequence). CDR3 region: CASSNMSLMVFEKLFF. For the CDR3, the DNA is TGTGCCAGTAGTAATATGAGCCTGATGGTTTTTGAAAAACTGTTTTTT.

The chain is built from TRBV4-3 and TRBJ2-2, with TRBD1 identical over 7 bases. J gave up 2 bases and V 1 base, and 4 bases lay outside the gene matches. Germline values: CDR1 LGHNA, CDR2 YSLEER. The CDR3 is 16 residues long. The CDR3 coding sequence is TGCGCCAGCAGCCAAGGGCAGGGGGTTAACACCGGGGAGCTGTTTTTT. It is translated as CASSQGQGVNTGELFF.

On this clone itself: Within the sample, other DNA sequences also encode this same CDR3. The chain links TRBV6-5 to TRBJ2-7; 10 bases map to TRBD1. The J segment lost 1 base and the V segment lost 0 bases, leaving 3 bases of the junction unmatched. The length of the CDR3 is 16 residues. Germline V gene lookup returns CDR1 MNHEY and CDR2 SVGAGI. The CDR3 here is CASSYSGTGASYEQYF. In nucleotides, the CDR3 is TGTGCCAGCAGTTACTCAGGGACAGGGGCTTCCTACGAGCAGTACTTC.

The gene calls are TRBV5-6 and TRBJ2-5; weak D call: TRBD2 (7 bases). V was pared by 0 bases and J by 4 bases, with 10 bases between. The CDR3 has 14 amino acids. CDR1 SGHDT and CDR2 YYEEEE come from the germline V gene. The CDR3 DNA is TGTGCCAGCAGCTTGGGGGCGGGGGCAGAGACCCAGTACTTC. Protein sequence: CASSLGAGAETQYF.

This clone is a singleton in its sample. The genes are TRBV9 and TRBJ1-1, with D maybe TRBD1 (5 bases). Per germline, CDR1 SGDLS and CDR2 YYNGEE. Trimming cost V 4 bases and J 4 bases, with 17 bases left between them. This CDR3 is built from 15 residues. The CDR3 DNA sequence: TGTGCCAGCAGCCGTCCCGGGACGGGGGGCACTGAAGCTTTCTTT. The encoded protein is CASSRPGTGGTEAFF.

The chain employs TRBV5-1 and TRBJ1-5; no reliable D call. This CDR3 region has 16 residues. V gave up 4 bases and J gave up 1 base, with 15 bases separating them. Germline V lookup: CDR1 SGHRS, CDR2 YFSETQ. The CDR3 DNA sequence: TGCGCCAGCAGCAAAGAGGCCGCCGGGAGCAATCAGCCCCAGCATTTT. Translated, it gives CASSKEAAGSNQPQHF.

CDR3 DNA: TGTGCCAGCAGCTTGCACCCAAGTAGAGAGACCCAGTACTTC. Its protein is CASSLHPSRETQYF. The J gene is TRBJ2-5, the V gene TRBV5-5, with D unclear. Germline assignment: CDR1 SGHKS and CDR2 YYEKEE (reference sequence). CDR3 length: 14 amino acids. V gave up 1 base and J gave up 4 bases, with 11 bases separating them.

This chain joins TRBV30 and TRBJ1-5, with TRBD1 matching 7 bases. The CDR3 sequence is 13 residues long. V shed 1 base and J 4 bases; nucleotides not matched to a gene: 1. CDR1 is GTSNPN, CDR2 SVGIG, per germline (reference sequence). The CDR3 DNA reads TGTGCCTGGAGTGGGACAGGAAATCAGCCCCAGCATTTT. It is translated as CAWSGTGNQPQHF.

The CDR3 is CASSLHRVNYGYTF. DNA of the CDR3: TGTGCCAGCAGTTTGCACAGGGTAAACTATGGCTACACCTTC. The rearrangement joins TRBV27 to TRBJ1-2; a weak D match, TRBD1 (6 bases). Trimming took 3 bases from V and 2 from J, leaving 10 bases between them. The germline gives CDR1 MNHEY, CDR2 SMNVEV (reference sequence). This CDR3 spans 14 amino acids.

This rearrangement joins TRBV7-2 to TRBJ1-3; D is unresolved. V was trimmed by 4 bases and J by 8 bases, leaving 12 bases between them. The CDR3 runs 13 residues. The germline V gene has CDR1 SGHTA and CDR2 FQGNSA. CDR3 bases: TGTGCCAGCAGCTCGGACGCGCGGGACACCATATATTTT. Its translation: CASSSDARDTIYF.

The CDR3 sequence is CASSPRTSGSTDTQYF. The CDR3 DNA reads as TGTGCCAGCAGCCCACGGACTAGCGGGAGCACAGATACGCAGTATTTT. The rearrangement uses TRBV11-2 and TRBJ2-3, with 11 bases fitting TRBD2. Looked up from germline, CDR1 is SGHAT and CDR2 is FQNNGV. Trimming at V came to 5 bases and at J to 0 bases, leaving 4 bases not matched to a gene. The CDR3 is 16 amino acids.

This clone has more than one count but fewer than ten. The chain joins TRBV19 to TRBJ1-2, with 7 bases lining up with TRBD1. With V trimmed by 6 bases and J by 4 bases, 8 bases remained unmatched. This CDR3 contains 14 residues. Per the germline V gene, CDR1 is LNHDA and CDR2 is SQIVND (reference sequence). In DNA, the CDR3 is TGTGCCAGTAGGCCTCCGGGACAGACCTATGGCTACACCTTC. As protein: CASRPPGQTYGYTF.